This entry lists 13 T cell receptor beta chains sequenced from one sample in a study of blood T cell repertoires in COVID-19. Here immunoSEQ multiplex PCR was the method, and the copy in TCRdb shows in-frame clones only, minus some. The repertoire holds 350,000 or so clones, around 87% seen once, with 6.5% in the top ten. What was sequenced was peripheral blood. The origin of the receptors is a man between 18 and 35 years old with active or convalescent COVID-19.

The rearrangement uses TRBV6-5 and TRBJ1-2; 7 nucleotides agree with TRBD1. The CDR3 extends over 15 amino acids. CDR1 and CDR2 (germline): MNHEY, SVGAGI. The V segment lost 4 bases and the J segment 3 bases; nucleotides outside the gene matches: 8. CDR3 bases: TGTGCCAGCAGTTCCCCGGGAAGGGGGCACTATGGCTACACCTTC. Protein: CASSSPGRGHYGYTF.

As concerns this clone: At one end the junction does not follow the germline gene, possibly because of a read error. The chain links TRBV5-5 to TRBJ1-1; no firm D call. Germline-derived CDR1 and CDR2 are SGHKS and YYEKEE (reference sequence). The CDR3 is 8 amino acids. CDR3 sequence reads: CFITEAFF. CDR3 DNA: TGCTTTATCACTGAAGCTTTCTTT.

The chain couples TRBV15 to TRBJ2-1; tentative D call: TRBD1 (5 bases). The CDR3 is made up of 15 amino acids. Trimming left V 3 bases short and J 2 bases short, with 11 bases between. Germline CDR1 is LNHNV and CDR2 is YYDKDF (reference sequence). In DNA form, the CDR3 reads TGTGCCACCAGCAGGACAGCTTTCACCTACAATGAGCAGTTCTTC. It translates to CATSRTAFTYNEQFF.

V is TRBV4-3 and J is TRBJ1-2, with 10 bases that match TRBD1. V was pared by 0 bases and J by 4 bases, with 5 bases of the junction left unmatched. The CDR3 spans 16 residues. Germline loops: CDR1 LGHNA, CDR2 YSLEER. DNA for the CDR3: TGCGCCAGCAGCCAAGATCAGGGGGACAGGGGCTATGGCTACACCTTC. This encodes CASSQDQGDRGYGYTF.

The chain combines TRBV19 with TRBJ1-5; 8 nucleotides agree with TRBD1. CDR3 length: 15 residues. Losses at the gene ends were 6 bases for V and 3 bases for J; bases not matched to a gene: 7. Germline lookup yields CDR1 LNHDA and CDR2 SQIVND (reference sequence). The CDR3 loop reads CASRPPGQVNQPQHF. CDR3 nucleotides: TGTGCCAGTAGGCCCCCGGGACAGGTCAATCAGCCCCAGCATTTT.

In this sample, this clone turned up a few times. The rearrangement links TRBV24-1 to TRBJ2-5; 10 nucleotides line up with TRBD1. The length of the CDR3 is 23 residues. Germline CDR1 KGHDR, CDR2 SFDVKD. V lost 6 bases, J lost 0 bases, and 27 bases stayed unmatched. As DNA, the CDR3 is TGTGCCACCAGTAGTTACTACTCCAGACAGGGGGCATGGGTAGCGGTCTACCAAGAGACCCAGTACTTC. Translating gives CATSSYYSRQGAWVAVYQETQYF.

V usage is TRBV4-1 and J usage is TRBJ2-3; TRBD1 aligns across 7 bases. The CDR3 length is 15 residues. The J segment lost 0 bases and the V segment lost 4 bases, leaving 4 bases of the junction unmatched. In germline, CDR1 is MGHRA, CDR2 YSYEKL. CDR3 bases: TGCGCCAGCAGCCGAGGGGGCTCGAGCACAGATACGCAGTATTTT. This encodes CASSRGGSSTDTQYF.

CDR3 nucleotides: TGTGCCAGCAGCCCCGGGACAGGGATATTCGTGATCGGCTACACCTTC. Encoded protein: CASSPGTGIFVIGYTF. The chain uses TRBV7-2 and TRBJ1-2; 9 nucleotides match TRBD1. The ends lost 5 bases at V and 8 bases at J; junction bases unmatched: 15. Per the germline V gene, CDR1 is SGHTA and CDR2 is FQGNSA. The CDR3 extends over 16 amino acids.

The V call is TRBV12-3 or TRBV12-4, the J call TRBJ1-4; TRBD1 matches at 8 bases. V shed 6 bases and J 10 bases; nucleotides not matched to a gene: 7. The CDR3 totals 13 residues. The CDR3 sequence is CASRPQGAGKLFF. The CDR3 nucleotides read TGTGCCAGCAGACCCCAGGGGGCCGGAAAACTGTTTTTT.

This sequence joins TRBV7-6 and TRBJ2-3; D is possibly TRBD1 (6 bases). Germline V gene data show CDR1 as SGHVS and CDR2 as FNYEAQ. The V gene lost 5 bases and the J gene lost 4 bases, with 19 bases spanning the gap. CDR3 length equals 16 residues. CDR3 loop: CASSPGTPGPPDTQYF. The CDR3 bases are TGTGCCAGCAGCCCCGGGACACCGGGCCCCCCAGATACGCAGTATTTT.

This chain uses TRBV12-3 or TRBV12-4 with TRBJ2-7; 7 bases map to TRBD1. The V gene end was trimmed by 4 bases and the J gene end by 4 bases; junction bases not matched to a gene: 4. The CDR3 is made up of 13 amino acids. Here the CDR3 DNA reads TGTGCCAGCAGTTGGTACAGGGGTTACGAGCAGTACTTC. Protein sequence: CASSWYRGYEQYF.

This clone showed up just once. V and J are TRBV28 and TRBJ1-1; 7 bases match TRBD1. Germline trimming cut 5 bases from V and 1 base from J; bases unmatched to any gene: 10. The CDR3 is made up of 16 amino acids. Germline CDR1 and CDR2: MDHEN and SYDVKM. CDR3 residues: CASSEYRGWGNTEAFF. The CDR3 DNA reads TGTGCCAGCAGTGAATACAGGGGATGGGGGAACACTGAAGCTTTCTTT.

V gene TRBV7-9 combines with J gene TRBJ1-2, with D uncertain. V dropped 5 bases and J dropped 8 bases, with 12 bases sitting between them. The CDR3 runs to 12 residues. Germline V gives CDR1 SEHNR, CDR2 FQNEAQ (reference sequence). This CDR3 reads CASSGQMEGYTF. CDR3 coding DNA: TGTGCCAGCAGCGGCCAGATGGAGGGCTACACCTTC.